The 14 T cell receptor beta chains in this list originate from one sample, sequenced in a study of cytotoxic CD8 clonotypes in ibrutinib-treated CLL. TCRdb keeps only in-frame clones here, not all; method: immunoSEQ multiplex PCR. The table lists approximately 26,000 clones, roughly 85% of them singletons. Sequencing used PBMCs, obtained after 24 months of ibrutinib treatment. The receptors come from a human donor with chronic lymphocytic leukemia.

V gene TRBV4-2 combines with J gene TRBJ2-5; 9 positions match TRBD2. The CDR3 has 15 amino acids. J was trimmed by 2 bases and V by 1 base; bases with no gene match: 2. Per the germline V gene, CDR1 is LGHNA and CDR2 is YNFKEQ. CDR3 in DNA: TGTGCCAGCAGCCAAGGTAGCGGGGGTCAAGAGACCCAGTACTTC. Its translation: CASSQGSGGQETQYF.

The chain combines TRBV6-5 with TRBJ2-3; D uncertain. The CDR3 totals 14 residues. CDR1 and CDR2 (germline): MNHEY, SVGAGI. Trimming took off 10 bases at V and 0 bases at J, with 14 bases between the two ends. The CDR3 nucleotides are TGTGCCACTCACTCAAGGGTCAGCACAGATACGCAGTATTTT. Translated: CATHSRVSTDTQYF.

This chain joins TRBV7-8 and TRBJ1-2; 7 positions agree with TRBD1. The CDR3 covers 13 residues. Germline values: CDR1 SGHVS, CDR2 FQNEAQ. Losses at the gene ends were 5 bases for V and 4 bases for J; bases not matched to a gene: 4. This chain's CDR3 is CASSPGDSYGYTF. The CDR3 DNA reads TGTGCCAGCAGCCCCGGGGACAGCTATGGCTACACCTTC.

The CDR3 DNA reads as TGTGCCAGCACCAAAACAGGGGGCGGCACCGGGGAGCTGTTTTTT. Translated, it gives CASTKTGGGTGELFF. V usage is TRBV9 and J usage is TRBJ2-2; 9 nucleotides agree with TRBD1. Losses at the gene ends were 6 bases for V and 4 bases for J; bases not matched to a gene: 7. The CDR3 length is 15 residues. CDR1 is SGDLS and CDR2 is YYNGEE in the germline V gene.

V and J are TRBV19 and TRBJ2-2; the match to TRBD1 covers 7 bases. Germline lookup yields CDR1 LNHDA and CDR2 SQIVND (reference sequence). V lost 6 bases and J lost 5; bases outside the gene matches: 6. This CDR3 has 14 amino acids. The CDR3 region has the DNA TGTGCCAGTAGCCAAGACAGGGCGACCGGGGAGCTGTTTTTT. The encoded protein is CASSQDRATGELFF.

The V and J genes are TRBV28 and TRBJ2-7; D is uncertain. The CDR3 spans 12 residues. Trimming removed 7 bases from V and 2 bases from J, with 9 bases in between. In germline, CDR1 is MDHEN, CDR2 SYDVKM. This CDR3 reads CASTGDPYEQYF. The CDR3, as DNA: TGTGCCAGCACCGGAGATCCCTACGAGCAGTACTTC.

The V and J genes are TRBV19 and TRBJ1-5; perhaps TRBD1 as D (5 bases). This CDR3 is built from 15 residues. The germline V gene encodes CDR1 LNHDA and CDR2 SQIVND (reference sequence). Trimming left V 7 bases short and J 2 bases short, with 15 bases between. The CDR3 reads CASNPMGGGNQPQHF. The CDR3 bases are TGTGCCAGTAACCCGATGGGGGGTGGCAATCAGCCCCAGCATTTT. The whole variable domain, filled in from reference TRBV19 and TRBJ1-5, reads DGGITQSPKYLFRKEGQNVTLSCEQNLNHDAMYWYRQDPGQGLRLIYYSQIVNDFQKGDIAEGYSVSREKKESFPLTVTSAQKNPTAFYLCASNPMGGGNQPQHFGDGTRLSIL.

Comments on this clone: The same CDR3 can be traced to other DNA sequences in this sample. The chain recombines TRBV5-1 with TRBJ1-1; weak D call: TRBD1 (6 bases). CDR1 and CDR2 (germline): SGHRS, YFSETQ. V was trimmed by 0 bases and J by 1 base, leaving 13 bases between them. The CDR3 consists of 16 residues. This chain's CDR3 is CASSLETTGTNTEAFF. The CDR3 bases are TGCGCCAGCAGCTTGGAAACGACAGGCACGAACACTGAAGCTTTCTTT.

CDR3: CATSRYGTGGLNTIYF. CDR3 in DNA: TGTGCCACCAGCCGTTATGGGACAGGGGGCTTGAACACCATATATTTT. The gene calls are TRBV15 and TRBJ1-3; TRBD1 aligns across 12 bases. Trimming took 5 bases from V and 7 from J; bases not matched to a gene: 9. Germline V lookup: CDR1 LNHNV, CDR2 YYDKDF (reference sequence). CDR3 length: 16 amino acids.

This clone was picked up a small number of times. The chain recombines TRBV11-1 with TRBJ1-5; 7 bases agree with TRBD1. The CDR3 has 14 amino acids. V shed 1 base and J 5 bases; nucleotides not matched to a gene: 2. Germline CDR1 SGHAT, CDR2 FQDESV (reference sequence). This CDR3 reads CASSLVQGDQPQHF. CDR3 bases: TGTGCCAGCAGCTTAGTTCAGGGGGATCAGCCCCAGCATTTT.

A word on this clone: One end of the junction varies from germline; a read error may be responsible. The rearrangement joins TRBV7-7 to TRBJ1-1; D unresolved. This CDR3 region has 12 residues. Per the germline V gene, CDR1 is SSHAT and CDR2 is FNYEAQ (reference sequence). In DNA, the CDR3 is TGTGCTAGCAGCACCCCAGAACCTGAAGCTTTCTTT. Protein sequence: CASSTPEPEAFF.

The chain uses TRBV9 and TRBJ1-6, with D perhaps TRBD1 (5 bases). The CDR3 consists of 15 residues. Trimming removed 2 bases at V and 5 bases at J, with 11 bases between. Germline lookup yields CDR1 SGDLS and CDR2 YYNGEE. The CDR3 DNA is TGTGCCAGCAGCGTTCAGGACACAAATAATTCACCCCTCCACTTT. Encoded protein: CASSVQDTNNSPLHF.

V gene TRBV30 combines with J gene TRBJ1-1; the D is unclear. Germline-derived CDR1 and CDR2 are GTSNPN and SVGIG (reference sequence). Trimming cost V 1 base and J 1 base, with 4 bases left between them. The CDR3 is 12 residues long. CDR3: CAWSAENTEAFF. The CDR3 coding sequence is TGTGCCTGGAGTGCCGAGAACACTGAAGCTTTCTTT.

The chain has TRBV7-2 and TRBJ2-5, with unresolved D. Per the germline V gene, CDR1 is SGHTA and CDR2 is FQGNSA. Trimming cost V 1 base and J 5 bases, with 11 bases left between them. The CDR3 extends over 14 amino acids. Written as DNA, the CDR3 is TGTGCCAGCAGCTTAGTAGCTTTGTCGGAGACCCAGTACTTC. Its translation: CASSLVALSETQYF.